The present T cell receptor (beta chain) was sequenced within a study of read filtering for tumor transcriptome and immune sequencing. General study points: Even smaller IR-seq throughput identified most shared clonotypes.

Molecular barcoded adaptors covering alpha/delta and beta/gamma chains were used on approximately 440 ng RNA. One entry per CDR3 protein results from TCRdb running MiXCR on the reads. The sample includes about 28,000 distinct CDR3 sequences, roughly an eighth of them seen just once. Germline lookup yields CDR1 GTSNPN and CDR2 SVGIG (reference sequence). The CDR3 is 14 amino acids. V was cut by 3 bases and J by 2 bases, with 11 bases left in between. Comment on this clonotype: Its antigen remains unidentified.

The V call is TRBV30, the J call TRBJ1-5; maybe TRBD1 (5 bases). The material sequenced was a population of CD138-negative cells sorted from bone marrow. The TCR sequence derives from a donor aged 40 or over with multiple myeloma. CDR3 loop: CAWRGPGGNQPQHF. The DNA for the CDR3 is TGTGCCTGGAGGGGGCCCGGGGGCAATCAGCCCCAGCATTTT.